Below, 18 T cell receptor beta chains from the same sample are listed, as sequenced in a study of siplizumab effects on memory and regulatory T cells (dated by TCRdb to between 2019 and 2020). The receptor library was made with the immunoSEQ multiplex PCR assay. TCRdb retrieved this table from immuneACCESS and kept in-frame rearrangements only. Not all clones are present; in checked studies, unresolved V genes account for under half, and no reason is known for the remainder. The sample table lists some 110,000 clones, over 90% of them with a count of one. Roughly 0.62% of the sample is held by the ten biggest clonotypes. The sequencing input was Tregs sorted from blood. The receptors stem from a human donor in good health.

The chain has TRBV27 and TRBJ1-5, with D hard to call. With 5 bases removed from V and 0 bases from J, the gap between germline ends came to 5 bases. CDR1 is MNHEY and CDR2 is SMNVEV in the germline V gene (reference sequence). This CDR3 spans 13 amino acids. As DNA, the CDR3 is TGTGCCAGCAGTATCATTAGCAATCAGCCCCAGCATTTT. As protein: CASSIISNQPQHF.

The chain has TRBV4-1 and TRBJ2-7; perhaps TRBD1 as D (5 bases). In germline, CDR1 is MGHRA, CDR2 YSYEKL. Trimming took 2 bases from V and 6 from J, leaving 8 bases between them. The CDR3 length is 12 residues. CDR3 nucleotide sequence: TGCGCCAGCAGCCAATTTGGGGCCGAGCAGTACTTC. It is translated as CASSQFGAEQYF.

The CDR3 bases are TGTGCCAGCAGCGTCCGGGGGCCCATGGCGGATGGCTACACCTTC. This encodes CASSVRGPMADGYTF. The chain combines TRBV7-2 with TRBJ1-2, with a possible D match to TRBD1 (6 bases). Between the trimmed V and J ends, which lost 5 bases and 6 bases, there was a span of 19 bases. The CDR3 is made up of 15 amino acids. Per germline, CDR1 SGHTA and CDR2 FQGNSA.

V is TRBV19 and J is TRBJ2-1; a possible D gene is TRBD2 (5 bases). V gave up 3 bases and J gave up 9 bases, with 12 bases separating them. Germline V gives CDR1 LNHDA, CDR2 SQIVND (reference sequence). CDR3 length: 13 residues. The CDR3 bases are TGTGCCAGTAGTATTACGGGAAGGCTTGAGCAGTTCTTC. Its protein is CASSITGRLEQFF.

The chain has TRBV18 and TRBJ1-5, with TRBD1 matching over 10 bases. The junction had 1 base not matched to a gene; V was cut back by 6 bases and J by 2 bases. Germline V gene data show CDR1 as KGHSH and CDR2 as LQKENI. This CDR3 comprises 14 residues. CDR3 nucleotide sequence: TGTGCCAGCTCCGGACAGGGGGGCAATCAGCCCCAGCATTTT. Amino acid sequence: CASSGQGGNQPQHF.

CDR3 DNA sequence: TGCAGCGTCGCGACTAGCGGGAGAGGGCAAGAGACCCAGTACTTC. Translation gives CSVATSGRGQETQYF. The chain links TRBV29-1 to TRBJ2-5, with 12 positions matching TRBD2. Germline CDR1 SQVTM, CDR2 ANQGSEA. The CDR3 loop spans 15 amino acids. Unmatched junction bases numbered 7, after V lost 6 bases and J lost 2 bases.

This sequence joins TRBV5-1 and TRBJ2-2, with a tentative D call TRBD2 (6 bases). V was clipped by 7 bases and J by 6 bases, with 19 bases between them. CDR3 length equals 15 residues. CDR1 and CDR2 (germline): SGHRS, YFSETQ. CDR3 loop: CASRAGRARPGELFF. The CDR3 nucleotides read TGCGCCAGCCGGGCCGGGAGAGCTCGTCCCGGGGAGCTGTTTTTT.

In DNA, the CDR3 is TGTGCCAGCTCACCACCGGGGGCGAACACCGGGGAGCTGTTTTTT. It yields the protein CASSPPGANTGELFF. The chain couples TRBV18 to TRBJ2-2; D may correspond to TRBD1 or TRBD2 (5 bases each). The V gene lost 0 bases and the J gene lost 0 bases, with 5 bases spanning the gap. The V gene's germline CDR1 is KGHSH and CDR2 LQKENI. The CDR3 is 15 residues long.

The chain combines TRBV27 with TRBJ2-7; TRBD1 aligns across 7 bases. Germline V gene data show CDR1 as MNHEY and CDR2 as SMNVEV (reference sequence). V trimming: 6 bases; J trimming: 3 bases; junction bases outside the gene matches: 8. The CDR3 length is 14 residues. CDR3: CASRPTGQFYEQYF. CDR3 DNA: TGTGCCAGCAGGCCGACAGGGCAGTTCTACGAGCAGTACTTC.

V is TRBV7-2 and J is TRBJ1-5, with a tentative D call TRBD1 (6 bases). CDR1 and CDR2 (germline): SGHTA, FQGNSA. Trimming stripped 0 bases from V and 9 bases from J, with 12 bases between. The CDR3 length is 14 residues. CDR3 residues: CASSLAQGFAPQHF. The CDR3 DNA sequence: TGTGCCAGCAGCTTAGCACAGGGCTTCGCGCCCCAGCATTTT.

This chain uses TRBV18 with TRBJ2-1; no firm D call. Germline CDR1 reads KGHSH; CDR2 reads LQKENI. CDR3 length equals 15 residues. V dropped 1 base and J dropped 0 bases, with 7 bases sitting between them. The CDR3, as DNA: TGTGCCAGCTCACCACGAGGAGACTCCTACAATGAGCAGTTCTTC. As protein: CASSPRGDSYNEQFF. Full variable domain (remainder filled in from reference TRBV18 and TRBJ2-1): NAGVMQNPRHLVRRRGQEARLRCSPMKGHSHVYWYRQLPEEGLKFMVYLQKENIIDESGMPKERFSAEFPKEGPSILRIQQVVRGDSAAYFCASSPRGDSYNEQFFGPGTRLTVL.

The chain is built from TRBV7-6 and TRBJ2-4, with TRBD1 as a possible D gene (6 bases). Trimming removed 0 bases at V and 6 bases at J, with 12 bases between. Looked up from germline, CDR1 is SGHVS and CDR2 is FNYEAQ. CDR3 length equals 15 residues. The CDR3 coding sequence is TGTGCCAGCAGCTTAGCACAGGGCCCTGGAAACATTCAGTACTTC. Translation: CASSLAQGPGNIQYF.

The chain employs TRBV6-5 and TRBJ2-5; D gene ambiguous. V lost 4 bases and J lost 7, with 10 bases in between. Germline V gene data show CDR1 as MNHEY and CDR2 as SVGAGI. The CDR3 runs 12 residues. The CDR3 region is CASSSGPWTQYF. For the CDR3, the DNA is TGTGCCAGCAGTTCCGGCCCGTGGACCCAGTACTTC.

The chain is built from TRBV29-1 and TRBJ1-5; D not resolved. Germline CDR1 is SQVTM and CDR2 is ANQGSEA. The CDR3 has 12 residues. The V and J ends lost 5 bases and 4 bases respectively, with 9 bases between them. The CDR3 here is CSVSLGNQPQHF. The CDR3 DNA reads TGCAGCGTTTCTTTGGGGAATCAGCCCCAGCATTTT. Complete variable domain (other parts from reference TRBV29-1 and TRBJ1-5): SAVISQKPSRDICQRGTSLTIQCQVDSQVTMMFWYRQQPGQSLTLIATANQGSEATYESGFVIDKFPISRPNLTFSTLTVSNMSPEDSSIYLCSVSLGNQPQHFGDGTRLSIL.

This clone occurred a few times. V gene TRBV7-9 combines with J gene TRBJ1-1, with unresolved D. Trimming removed 2 bases at V and 1 base at J, with 2 bases between. The V gene's germline CDR1 is SEHNR and CDR2 FQNEAQ (reference sequence). CDR3 length: 12 residues. CDR3 region: CASSLKNTEAFF. The CDR3 DNA reads TGTGCCAGCAGCTTAAAGAACACTGAAGCTTTCTTT.

This sequence joins TRBV7-8 and TRBJ2-7, with 9 bases fitting TRBD1. The V and J ends lost 5 bases and 3 bases, in that order; junction bases with no gene match: 8. The germline gives CDR1 SGHVS, CDR2 FQNEAQ. The CDR3 covers 15 residues. This chain's CDR3 is CASSPRTGVNYEQYF. Written as DNA, the CDR3 is TGTGCCAGCAGCCCACGGACAGGGGTAAACTACGAGCAGTACTTC. Full variable domain (outside the CDR3, taken from reference TRBV7-8 and TRBJ2-7): GAGVSQSPRYKVAKRGQDVALRCDPISGHVSLFWYQQALGQGPEFLTYFQNEAQLDKSGLPSDRFFAERPEGSVSTLKIQRTQQEDSAVYLCASSPRTGVNYEQYFGPGTRLTVT.

Details on this clone: Compared with germline, one end of the junction differs, possibly owing to a read error. The chain links TRBV6-1 to TRBJ1-3; D ambiguous. The CDR3 totals 13 residues. Germline V CDR1 and CDR2: MNHNS, SASEGT. CDR3 loop: CASSELSRNTIYF. The CDR3 DNA is TGTGCCAGCAGTGAACTCTCTCGAAACACCATATATTTT.

This clone has just one count. The rearrangement joins TRBV14 to TRBJ2-1; 7 nucleotides align to TRBD2. This CDR3 spans 11 amino acids. Germline V gene sequence: CDR1 SGHDN, CDR2 FVKESK. The J segment lost 5 bases and the V segment lost 8 bases, leaving 0 bases of the junction unmatched. The CDR3 bases are TGTGCCAGCGGACTAGACAATGAGCAGTTCTTC. It yields the protein CASGLDNEQFF. Filled out from reference TRBV14 and TRBJ2-1, the complete variable domain reads EAGVTQFPSHSVIEKGQTVTLRCDPISGHDNLYWYRRVMGKEIKFLLHFVKESKQDESGMPNNRFLAERTGGTYSTLKVQPAELEDSGVYFCASGLDNEQFFGPGTRLTVL.